The present T cell receptor beta chain was sequenced within a study of metastatic and nonmetastatic thyroid tumors. Background on the study: For malignant and benign thyroid patients, tumor or nodule tissue and blood were the sources whose repertoires were compared.

Study-wide findings and caveats: TCR beta diversity was reportedly significantly higher in malignant thyroid tumors than benign nodules, in blood and tumor.

This clone is a singleton in its sample. Antigen: not known. Looked up from germline, CDR1 is KGHSH and CDR2 is LQKENI. Trimming removed 6 bases from V and 2 bases from J; junction bases left unmatched: 8. CDR3 size: 15 residues. Original processing notes: Differences in CDR3 between clinicopathological groups were drawn on to build a classifier intended to discriminate distant-metastatic papillary thyroid cancer patients. TCRdb re-called the PCR reads via MiXCR. TCRdb, not the original authors, processed these V and J calls. The top ten hold roughly 4.2% of the sample, which has some 28,000 clones, over 15% seen once. Each patient came to thyroid surgery without any prior treatment (of any kind).

The genes are TRBV18 and TRBJ2-7; 9 positions match TRBD1. The receptor's source is a female donor with papillary thyroid cancer or a benign thyroid nodule (not recorded which). Some clones in this sample may be carry-over from other donors' samples. Specimen: blood. CDR3 amino acids: CASSEGTGRTYEQYF. The CDR3 nucleotides are TGTGCCAGCTCGGAAGGGACAGGGAGAACCTACGAGCAGTACTTC.